A selection of T cell receptor beta chains follows, all from one sample in a study of post-analysis software for immune sequencing data. TCRdb recomputed calls from the PCR reads with MiXCR, one row per CDR3 protein. The repertoire includes 160,000 or so distinct CDR3 sequences, roughly 34% of them detected once, and under 30% sits in the top ten. The source material was blood, sampled after autologous hematopoietic stem cell transplantation. The receptor source for this set is a girl under 18 with multiple sclerosis. CDR3s include the opening cysteine and the closing phenylalanine or tryptophan. The order of the fields is CDR3 length, J gene, clone size, D gene, V gene, CDR3 protein, CDR3 DNA. The D gene is left open where the match is weak. A clone size is listed for some rows: how often the clone was seen (once, few, many), or a class if it is expanded.

length: 14
J: TRBJ2-7
size: -
D: -
V: TRBV27
CDR3: CASRATRDRREQYF
DNA: TGTGCCAGCCGTGCTACCCGAGACCGTCGCGAGCAGTACTTC

length: 15
J: TRBJ2-1
size: few
D: -
V: TRBV12-3/TRBV12-4
CDR3: CASSAPGHYPNEQFF
DNA: TGTGCCAGCAGCGCACCGGGACACTACCCGAATGAGCAGTTCTTC

length: 15
J: TRBJ2-5
size: medium-sized
D: TRBD2
V: TRBV6-2/TRBV6-3
CDR3: CASSPGSGSRKTQYF
DNA: TGTGCCAGCAGTCCCGGTAGCGGGAGTAGGAAGACCCAGTACTTC

length: 12
J: TRBJ2-3
size: -
D: -
V: TRBV7-2
CDR3: CASSPDSDTQYF
DNA: TGTGCCAGCAGCCCGGATTCAGATACGCAGTATTTT

length: 12
J: TRBJ2-4
size: many
D: -
V: TRBV29-1
CDR3: CSVNDGTPIQYF
DNA: TGCAGCGTCAACGACGGGACACCCATTCAGTACTTC

length: 14
J: TRBJ2-7
size: -
D: -
V: TRBV6-5
CDR3: CASSYSRLEVEQYF
DNA: TGTGCCAGCAGTTACTCGAGGTTAGAGGTCGAGCAGTACTTC

length: 12
J: TRBJ1-1
size: -
D: -
V: TRBV12-3/TRBV12-4
CDR3: CASTLMNTEAFF
DNA: TGTGCCAGCACTTTAATGAACACTGAAGCTTTCTTT

length: 14
J: TRBJ2-5
size: -
D: -
V: TRBV7-2
CDR3: CAGSRGIIGETQYF
DNA: TGTGCCGGAAGTAGGGGCATAATAGGAGAGACCCAGTACTTC

length: 12
J: TRBJ1-2
size: -
D: -
V: TRBV27
CDR3: CASSALGHGYTF
DNA: TGTGCCAGCTCGGCCTTGGGCCATGGCTACACCTTC

length: 20
J: TRBJ2-1
size: -
D: TRBD2
V: TRBV7-4
CDR3: CASSSQPGLAGVIGYNEQFF
DNA: TGTGCCAGCAGCTCACAACCGGGACTAGCGGGAGTAATTGGGTACAATGAGCAGTTCTTC

length: 15
J: TRBJ2-3
size: -
D: -
V: TRBV28
CDR3: CASRFGGTSTDTQYF
DNA: TGTGCCAGCAGGTTCGGCGGGACTAGCACAGATACGCAGTATTTT

length: 15
J: TRBJ2-1
size: -
D: -
V: TRBV28
CDR3: CAGSLGGSSYNEQFF
DNA: TGTGCCGGCAGTTTGGGGGGAAGCTCCTACAATGAGCAGTTCTTC

length: 14
J: TRBJ2-7
size: -
D: TRBD2
V: TRBV13
CDR3: CASSTRDYLYEQYF
DNA: TGTGCCAGCAGCACCCGGGACTACCTTTACGAGCAGTACTTC

length: 15
J: TRBJ2-5
size: few
D: -
V: TRBV9
CDR3: CASSYRRGPQETQYF
DNA: TGTGCCAGCAGCTACCGGCGGGGCCCTCAAGAGACCCAGTACTTC

length: 16
J: TRBJ2-6
size: -
D: -
V: TRBV5-1
CDR3: CASSRGQNSGANVLTF
DNA: TGCGCCAGCAGCCGCGGACAGAACTCTGGGGCCAACGTCCTGACTTTC

length: 14
J: TRBJ1-5
size: -
D: -
V: TRBV7-8
CDR3: CASSLGGLNQPQHF
DNA: TGTGCCAGCAGCTTAGGGGGCCTCAATCAGCCCCAGCATTTT

length: 15
J: TRBJ2-4
size: many
D: -
V: TRBV4-2
CDR3: CASSQEQARAHIQYF
DNA: TGTGCCAGCAGCCAAGAACAAGCACGGGCGCACATTCAGTACTTC

length: 19
J: TRBJ2-1
size: -
D: TRBD2
V: TRBV7-2
CDR3: CASSLASTWLAGANNEQFF
DNA: TGTGCCAGCAGCTTAGCGTCGACTTGGCTAGCGGGAGCGAACAATGAGCAGTTCTTC

length: 13
J: TRBJ1-2
size: -
D: TRBD1
V: TRBV7-3
CDR3: CASSLTTGESYTF
DNA: TGTGCCAGCAGCTTAACGACAGGGGAGAGCTACACCTTC

length: 16
J: TRBJ1-2
size: -
D: -
V: TRBV4-3
CDR3: CASSQELSDGPDGYTF
DNA: TGCGCCAGCAGCCAAGAGTTATCCGACGGCCCCGATGGCTACACCTTC

length: 17
J: TRBJ2-1
size: many
D: TRBD2
V: TRBV5-1
CDR3: CASSLLGGRAFINEQFF
DNA: TGCGCCAGCAGCCTTCTCGGCGGGAGGGCCTTTATAAATGAGCAGTTCTTC

length: 11
J: TRBJ2-7
size: -
D: -
V: TRBV6-5
CDR3: CASRRDHEQYF
DNA: TGTGCCAGCAGGAGGGACCACGAGCAGTACTTC

length: 14
J: TRBJ2-5
size: once
D: TRBD2
V: TRBV5-6
CDR3: CATRAGGPGETQYF
DNA: TGTGCCACTAGAGCGGGAGGCCCGGGGGAGACCCAGTACTTC

length: 18
J: TRBJ1-5
size: few
D: TRBD1
V: TRBV12-3/TRBV12-4
CDR3: CASSFSAGQVGMNQPQHF
DNA: TGTGCCAGCAGTTTCAGCGCGGGACAGGTCGGAATGAATCAGCCCCAGCATTTT